A single sample is the source of the 10 T cell receptor beta chains below, sequenced in a study of HIV-infected patients and healthy controls. Whole blood was used without fractionation, so all unsorted peripheral T cells were included. Alpha and beta constant-region primers primed reverse transcription of approximately 500 ng RNA. Alpha and beta chain libraries were made separately by chain-specific third strand synthesis with multiplexing indices. In TCRdb, the 5' RACE reads were re-called with MiXCR into one record per CDR3 protein. The table records more than 8,500 distinct CDR3 sequences, around 5.4% of them present only once. Sample: blood. These receptors came from an adult in good health.

The chain links TRBV5-1 to TRBJ2-4, with a tentative D call TRBD2 (5 bases). The CDR3 is 14 amino acids. CDR1 is SGHRS, CDR2 YFSETQ, per germline. V shed 5 bases and J shed 0 bases, with 9 bases lying between them. CDR3: CASSSGLAKNIQYF. The DNA of the CDR3 is TGCGCCAGCAGTTCCGGACTAGCCAAAAACATTCAGTACTTC.

Only a few counts were recorded for this clonotype. The rearrangement joins TRBV29-1 to TRBJ1-5; a possible D gene is TRBD1 (5 bases). V shed 4 bases and J shed 7 bases, with 11 bases lying between them. The CDR3 runs 12 residues. Germline V lookup: CDR1 SQVTM, CDR2 ANQGSEA. The CDR3 reads CSVGGEGQPQHF. The CDR3 DNA follows: TGCAGCGTTGGGGGGGAAGGGCAGCCCCAGCATTTT.

This clonotype is deemed medium-sized. V gene TRBV14 combines with J gene TRBJ1-5; unclear D gene. V gave up 1 base and J gave up 0 bases, with 10 bases separating them. Germline V gene lookup returns CDR1 SGHDN and CDR2 FVKESK. The CDR3 runs 16 residues. The CDR3 DNA sequence: TGTGCCAGCAGCCAAGGGCGGAATGATAGCAATCAGCCCCAGCATTTT. Its protein is CASSQGRNDSNQPQHF.

By share, this clonotype ranks as medium-sized (0.01 to 0.1%). This chain joins TRBV3-1 and TRBJ1-5; 11 bases map to TRBD1. CDR3 length: 16 residues. Trimming removed 2 bases from V and 9 bases from J; junction bases left unmatched: 9. Germline V gives CDR1 LGHDT, CDR2 YNNKEL (reference sequence). CDR3 DNA sequence: TGTGCCAGCAGCCAAACCGGGACAGGGGGTACCGGGCCCCAGCATTTT. Protein: CASSQTGTGGTGPQHF.

This clonotype is categorized as medium-sized. One end of the junction is discordant with germline, which a read error may explain. The chain carries TRBV7-7 and TRBJ1-1; D is unresolved. Germline lookup yields CDR1 SSHAT and CDR2 FNYEAQ (reference sequence). The CDR3 length is 13 residues. CDR3: CASSLRLNTEAFF. The DNA of the CDR3 is TGTGCTAGCAGCTTACGGCTGAACACTGAAGCTTTCTTT.

This clonotype was seen ten or more times. The genes are TRBV19 and TRBJ1-5; D remains ambiguous. Deletions cut 6 bases from V and 1 base from J, with 13 bases between. This CDR3 spans 15 amino acids. Germline assignment: CDR1 LNHDA and CDR2 SQIVND (reference sequence). The CDR3, as DNA: TGTGCCAGTAGCCCCGACTGGGGAAGCAATCAGCCCCAGCATTTT. Translation: CASSPDWGSNQPQHF.

Judged by abundance, this clonotype is medium-sized. V is TRBV7-7 and J is TRBJ2-5, with no clear D. V shed 1 base and J shed 5 bases, with 8 bases lying between them. Germline CDR1 SSHAT, CDR2 FNYEAQ (reference sequence). The CDR3 sequence is 13 residues long. For the CDR3, the DNA is TGTGCCAGCAGCTTAGGCCAGGCCGAGACCCAGTACTTC. As protein: CASSLGQAETQYF.

This clonotype has at least ten counts. The gene calls are TRBV5-5 and TRBJ1-1; D not certain. Looked up from germline, CDR1 is SGHKS and CDR2 is YYEKEE (reference sequence). The V end was cut by 0 bases, the J end by 1 base, with 4 bases between. This CDR3 is 13 amino acids long. The CDR3 here is CASSLEGNTEAFF. The CDR3, as DNA: TGTGCCAGCAGCTTGGAGGGGAACACTGAAGCTTTCTTT. The full variable domain, its missing parts supplied by reference TRBV5-5 and TRBJ1-1, is DAGVTQSPTHLIKTRGQQVTLRCSPISGHKSVSWYQQVLGQGPQFIFQYYEKEERGRGNFPDRFSARQFPNYSSELNVNALLLGDSALYLCASSLEGNTEAFFGQGTRLTVV.

This clonotype was seen a few times. The chain links TRBV4-1 to TRBJ1-1, with D perhaps matching TRBD1 (5 bases). This CDR3 has 13 residues. V dropped 6 bases and J dropped 6 bases, with 14 bases sitting between them. Germline assignment: CDR1 MGHRA and CDR2 YSYEKL. The CDR3 DNA reads TGCGCCAGCAGTCGACGGGGGGACGCTGAAGCTTTCTTT. Protein: CASSRRGDAEAFF.

This clonotype showed up many times. Here the CDR3 DNA reads TGTGCCAGCAGCCCCTTAGGTGGGGGGCTCTACGAGCAGTACTTC. Translation gives CASSPLGGGLYEQYF. This chain connects TRBV5-4 to TRBJ2-7; either TRBD1 or TRBD2 may fit D (6 bases each). This CDR3 is built from 15 residues. Between the trimmed V and J ends, which lost 4 bases and 3 bases, there was a span of 17 bases. Germline V gene data show CDR1 as SGHNT and CDR2 as YYREEE (reference sequence).